This TCR beta chain was found in a study of vaccination and CD4 T cells after COVID-19. Study overall: Stimuli were overlapping spike peptide pools of SARS-CoV-2 and three common cold coronaviruses (HCoV-NL63, HCoV-OC43, HCoV-229E).

This clonotype was found once. Its target is not known. Treatment denoted: roughly 10-day PBMC culture with coronavirus spike peptide pools or control peptides (ViraFEST assay). Oncomine TCR Beta short-read sequencing was applied to DNA from cultured CD4+ T cells. The genomic DNA was obtained from cultured CD4+ T cells by extraction with the QIAamp micro DNA kit. TCRdb used MiXCR to reprocess the PCR reads, holding one entry per CDR3 protein. The sample lists about 4,000 distinct CDR3 sequences; approximately 16% were seen once. From germline, CDR1 is MGHRA and CDR2 YSYEKL. The CDR3 sequence is 15 residues long. The V and J ends lost 8 bases and 9 bases respectively, with 26 bases between them.

The rearrangement uses TRBV4-1 and TRBJ2-7; a possible D gene is TRBD2 (5 bases). The sequenced material came from CD4+ T cells from blood, cultured in vitro. The sequence derives from a human donor who had recovered from COVID-19. CDR3 nucleotides: TGCGCCAGCCAAAAAGGACCGGGGTCTAATTGGAGGCAGTACTTC. As protein: CASQKGPGSNWRQYF.